This T cell receptor beta chain was sequenced in a study of naive and memory T cell subsets. Overall study findings and caveats: Especially in CD8 cells, naive repertoires contained a few larger clonotypes, possibly CD45RA-re-expressing memory cells.

For this clonotype: Its specificity is not known.

An equimolar mix of two oligonucleotides served as the beta constant-region primer for TRBC1 and TRBC2. Ligated cDNA was amplified by four rounds of PCR with nested alpha and beta constant-region primers and SP2. TCRdb called the UMI-ligation and nested PCR reads again in MiXCR, with one record for every CDR3 protein. The repertoire consists of about 140,000 distinct CDR3 sequences, with approximately 18% occurring once and the leading ten covering approximately 0.58%. CDR1 and CDR2 (germline): SGHRS, YFSETQ. V shed 1 base and J shed 6 bases, with 12 bases lying between them. The CDR3 is 14 amino acids.

This TCR came from a human donor in good health. The chain couples TRBV5-1 to TRBJ2-3; D ambiguous. The sample consisted of naive CD8+ T cells from blood. CDR3 DNA: TGCGCCAGCAGCTTGTCTTTCACGGCGGATACGCAGTATTTT. Translation: CASSLSFTADTQYF.